The 18 T cell receptor beta chains reported below all come from one sample, sequenced in a study of breast tumors, draining lymph nodes, adjacent tissues (TCRdb year 2016). Library preparation employed multiplex PCR. TCRdb records Illumina HiSeq 2000 as the sequencer. The public reads were run again by TCRdb, first through fastp at Q25 and then through MiXCR, and only productive beta chains were kept. Rows matching on CDR3 protein sequence are summarized as one entry with the most common DNA and genes. The sample includes fewer than 200,000 distinct CDR3 sequences, with roughly 30% observed a single time. The ten largest clonotypes hold approximately 4.2% of the sample. The lymph node samples were taken from the axillary draining lymph nodes of breast cancer patients. The material sequenced was axillary lymph node tissue. All receptors come from a female donor with breast cancer. Some clones in this sample may be carry-over from other donors' samples.

The V call is TRBV6-6, the J call TRBJ1-6; TRBD1 is a possible D gene (5 bases). Trimming stripped 6 bases from V and 14 bases from J, with 17 bases between. The CDR3 sequence is 13 residues long. CDR1 and CDR2 (germline): MNHNY, SVGAGI (reference sequence). This CDR3 reads CASRLALGGSLHF. Written as DNA, the CDR3 is TGTGCCAGCAGGCTAGCACTCGGGGGTTCCCTCCACTTT.

The V call is TRBV29-1, the J call TRBJ2-1; TRBD1 or TRBD2 may be the D gene (6 bases each). Between the trimmed V and J ends, which lost 4 bases and 4 bases, there was a span of 14 bases. The CDR3 contains 14 residues. From germline, CDR1 is SQVTM and CDR2 ANQGSEA. CDR3 amino acids: CSVVSGGPYNEQFF. CDR3 bases: TGCAGCGTTGTATCCGGGGGCCCTTACAATGAGCAGTTCTTC.

At least ten counts were recorded for this clonotype. The DNA of the CDR3 is TGTGCCAGCAGCTTCTTGCGGGCCTCCTACGAGCAGTACTTC. Amino acids: CASSFLRASYEQYF. V and J are TRBV7-6 and TRBJ2-7, with D possibly TRBD2 on 5 matching bases. The length of the CDR3 is 14 residues. Germline V lookup: CDR1 SGHVS, CDR2 FNYEAQ. V was trimmed by 3 bases and J by 0 bases, leaving 9 bases between them.

Many counts were recorded for this clonotype. The J gene is TRBJ2-3, the V gene TRBV7-3; D gene uncertain. Germline lookup yields CDR1 SGHTA and CDR2 FQGTGA. The CDR3 contains 15 residues. V shed 5 bases and J shed 1 base, with 13 bases lying between them. The CDR3 nucleotides read TGTGCCAGCAGCACAATGGGGATTGGCACAGATACGCAGTATTTT. Translation gives CASSTMGIGTDTQYF.

This clonotype came up many times. The V gene is TRBV10-3, the J gene TRBJ2-1, with TRBD2 identical over 15 bases. V was clipped by 6 bases and J by 7 bases; unmatched bases: 7. The CDR3 consists of 16 residues. Per the germline V gene, CDR1 is ENHRY and CDR2 is SYGVKD. The CDR3 coding sequence is TGTGCCATCAGAGGACTAGCGGGAGGGTCATGGAATGAGCAGTTCTTC. It encodes CAIRGLAGGSWNEQFF.

This clonotype has ten or more counts. The rearrangement uses TRBV5-4 and TRBJ2-5; TRBD2 might be the D (7 bases). Germline CDR1 SGHNT, CDR2 YYREEE (reference sequence). The CDR3 sequence is 16 residues long. Trimming shortened V by 4 bases and J by 7 bases, and 23 bases separated the two germline ends. The CDR3 coding sequence is TGTGCCAGCAGCGGGGGGGACACCTCGGGGCTGATGACCCAGTACTTC. It specifies CASSGGDTSGLMTQYF.

At least ten counts were recorded for this clonotype. The gene calls are TRBV11-2 and TRBJ2-5; 9 nucleotides agree with TRBD1. The germline V gene encodes CDR1 SGHAT and CDR2 FQNNGV. With 5 bases clipped from V and 5 bases from J, the junction kept 12 bases outside the gene matches. This CDR3 has 16 amino acids. The CDR3 is CASSTEVTGGDETQYF. The CDR3 coding sequence is TGTGCCAGCAGCACAGAGGTTACAGGGGGCGACGAGACCCAGTACTTC.

This clonotype was picked up many times. V usage is TRBV12-5 and J usage is TRBJ1-2; a weak D match, TRBD1 (6 bases). Germline CDR1 LGHNT, CDR2 FRNRAP. Trimming stripped 6 bases from V and 3 bases from J, with 20 bases between. This CDR3 contains 16 residues. The CDR3 here is CASGAGAIAVHYGYTF. The CDR3 nucleotides read TGTGCTAGTGGCGCAGGGGCGATCGCGGTTCACTATGGCTACACCTTC.

This clonotype was observed many times. The V call is TRBV6-6, the J call TRBJ2-1; D may be TRBD1 (6 bases). CDR1 is MNHNY and CDR2 is SVGAGI in the germline V gene (reference sequence). CDR3 length equals 16 residues. V was pared by 5 bases and J by 10 bases, with 24 bases between. Here the CDR3 reads CASSHPIRLATGEQFF. The DNA for the CDR3 is TGTGCCAGCAGTCACCCCATCCGCTTGGCCACAGGGGAGCAGTTCTTC.

The V call is TRBV6-6, the J call TRBJ1-4, with TRBD1 matching 7 bases. The CDR3 is made up of 16 amino acids. The germline V gene has CDR1 MNHNY and CDR2 SVGAGI (reference sequence). The V segment lost 5 bases and the J segment 4 bases; nucleotides outside the gene matches: 10. The CDR3 coding sequence is TGTGCCAGCAGTGCGGGACAGTACATAATTAATGAAAAACTGTTTTTT. This encodes CASSAGQYIINEKLFF.

This clonotype was counted many times. The V and J genes are TRBV7-8 and TRBJ2-1; D perhaps matches TRBD2 (5 bases). The CDR3 length is 17 residues. V dropped 3 bases and J dropped 2 bases, with 17 bases sitting between them. The germline V gene has CDR1 SGHVS and CDR2 FQNEAQ. In DNA form, the CDR3 reads TGTGCCAGCAGCTTCCTCCGGCCTAGCTTGGCCTACAATGAGCAGTTCTTC. Its translation: CASSFLRPSLAYNEQFF.

The rearrangement links TRBV30 to TRBJ2-2; 15 bases are a match to TRBD2. Per the germline V gene, CDR1 is GTSNPN and CDR2 is SVGIG (reference sequence). V shed 3 bases and J 6 bases; nucleotides not matched to a gene: 5. CDR3 length equals 16 residues. The CDR3 DNA reads as TGTGCCTGGAGCGCCTGGACTAGCGGGGGGGCCGGGGAGCTGTTTTTT. Translated, it gives CAWSAWTSGGAGELFF.

The chain carries TRBV24-1 and TRBJ1-2; D perhaps matches TRBD1 (6 bases). Trimming removed 3 bases at V and 6 bases at J, with 19 bases between. Germline CDR1 and CDR2: KGHDR and SFDVKD. This CDR3 is 16 amino acids long. CDR3 nucleotides: TGTGCCACCAGTGATGAAACCAGGGGAGGGAAGAATGGCTACACCTTC. It codes for CATSDETRGGKNGYTF.

A remark on this clonotype: The conserved phenylalanine or tryptophan normally closing the CDR3 is absent here, so this likely arose from a read error. The DNA is omitted, as the CDR3 cannot be located on it reliably, and the CDR3 follows TCRdb's listing. The rearrangement links TRBV2 to TRBJ1-2. Termini included, the CDR3 measures 12 amino acids. Germline V gives CDR1 SNHLY, CDR2 FYNNEI. CDR3 protein: CARQGEAYGYTC.

This clonotype has just a few counts. CDR3 coding DNA: TGTGCCAGCAGCAACAACATCGGCCTCTACGAGCAGTACTTC. This translates into CASSNNIGLYEQYF. The chain links TRBV12-3 or TRBV12-4 to TRBJ2-7, with D hard to call. CDR3 length: 14 residues. V lost 6 bases and J lost 3, with 15 bases in between.

Points on this clonotype: A clone one base away is much larger, so this may be a read error. Since the CDR3 does not end with the conserved phenylalanine or tryptophan, this likely comes from a read error. CDR3 in amino acids: CSALINGYTS. The CDR3 region has the DNA TGCAGTGCACTCATAAATGGCTACACCTCC. This chain connects TRBV20-1 to TRBJ1-2, with unresolved D. CDR1 and CDR2 from the germline V gene are DFQATT and SNEGSKA (reference sequence). The length of the CDR3 is 10 residues. V shed 6 bases and J shed 6 bases, with 8 bases lying between them.

As for this clonotype: A much more abundant neighbour one base away suggests this may be a read error. J is TRBJ1-2 and V is TRBV3-1, with a possible D match to TRBD1 (6 bases). The CDR3 runs 17 residues. The germline V gene encodes CDR1 LGHDT and CDR2 YNNKEL (reference sequence). The V end was cut by 2 bases, the J end by 5 bases, with 21 bases between. The CDR3 loop reads CASSQLGLPGARYGYTF. The CDR3 DNA sequence: TGTGCCAGCAGCCAATTAGGACTACCGGGGGCGCGGTATGGCTACACCTTC.

This clonotype was seen ten or more times. This sequence joins TRBV11-2 and TRBJ1-3; possibly TRBD1 for D (6 bases). The CDR3 consists of 16 residues. V was pared by 3 bases and J by 3 bases, with 15 bases between. CDR1 and CDR2 from the germline V gene are SGHAT and FQNNGV. The CDR3, as DNA: TGTGCCAGCAGCTTTCTCGGGGGGCTTGGTGGAAACACCATATATTTT. Protein sequence: CASSFLGGLGGNTIYF.